The rows below give T cell receptor beta chains drawn from one sample of a study of CD8+ T cells in alopecia areata. Assay used: immunoSEQ multiplex PCR; TCRdb lists only in-frame clones, some missing. The repertoire includes roughly 220,000 clones, roughly 66% of them detected once, and around 1.2% sits in the top ten. The specimen comprised CD4+ T cells sorted from blood, sampled at roughly week 45, from a patient treated with tofacitinib. The receptors shown here come from a human donor with alopecia areata. Each CDR3 is given with its conserved first and last residue. D genes are given only for firm matches. Size is stated for part of the rows, as once, few or many counts, or as a class when the clone is expanded.

d_gene	abundance	v_gene	j_gene	CDR3aa	CDR3nt
-	once	TRBV15	TRBJ2-3	CATSRGGTDTQYF	TGTGCCACCAGCAGAGGAGGGACAGATACGCAGTATTTT
TRBD2	-	TRBV5-1	TRBJ2-1	CASSLVGTSGYNEQFF	TGCGCCAGCAGCTTGGTCGGGACTAGCGGCTACAATGAGCAGTTCTTC
-	few	TRBV4-3	TRBJ1-1	CASSQDQGRWNTEAFF	TGCGCCAGCAGCCAAGATCAAGGGCGTTGGAACACTGAAGCTTTCTTT
TRBD1	-	TRBV4-3	TRBJ2-1	CASSPWTGGFDNEQFF	TGCGCCAGCAGCCCCTGGACAGGGGGCTTCGACAATGAGCAGTTCTTC
-	few	TRBV5-5	TRBJ2-1	CASSFEGPIYNEQFF	TGTGCCAGCAGCTTCGAGGGGCCTATCTACAATGAGCAGTTCTTC
TRBD1	-	TRBV5-1	TRBJ2-5	CASSLGVNSDRSQETQYF	TGCGCCAGCAGCTTGGGGGTCAATTCGGACAGGAGCCAAGAGACCCAGTACTTC
-	-	TRBV7-9	TRBJ1-4	CASQFRQTNEKLFF	TGTGCCAGCCAATTCCGACAGACTAATGAAAAACTGTTTTTT
-	-	TRBV30	TRBJ1-1	CAWRIGQPEAFF	TGTGCCTGGAGGATAGGACAGCCTGAAGCTTTCTTT
TRBD1	-	TRBV6-5	TRBJ2-1	CASDRGTYNEQFF	TGTGCCAGCGACAGGGGCACCTACAATGAGCAGTTCTTC
-	-	TRBV30	TRBJ1-1	CAWTNPGTTLLNTEAFF	TGTGCCTGGACCAACCCCGGGACAACCTTATTGAACACTGAAGCTTTCTTT
-	-	TRBV9	TRBJ2-2	CASSVGSTGELFF	TGTGCCAGCAGCGTAGGATCCACCGGGGAGCTGTTTTTT
-	-	TRBV19	TRBJ1-1	CASRRNTEAFF	TGTGCCAGTCGAAGGAACACTGAAGCTTTCTTT
-	-	TRBV4-3	TRBJ2-3	CASSRLGADTQYF	TGCGCCAGCAGCCGGTTGGGGGCAGATACGCAGTATTTT
-	-	TRBV30	TRBJ1-1	CAWRKLGNTEAFF	TGTGCCTGGAGAAAGCTCGGGAACACTGAAGCTTTCTTT
-	-	TRBV25-1	TRBJ1-6	CASLEGNSPLHF	TGTGCCAGCCTAGAAGGGAATTCACCCCTCCACTTT
-	-	TRBV29-1	TRBJ1-5	CSVAGTPNQPQHF	TGCAGCGTTGCCGGGACTCCTAACCAGCCCCAGCATTTT
-	-	TRBV5-1	TRBJ1-1	CASSLAVGTEAFF	TGCGCCAGCAGCTTGGCCGTGGGGACTGAAGCTTTCTTT
-	-	TRBV9	TRBJ1-1	CASSGPNTEAFF	TGTGCCAGCAGCGGGCCGAACACTGAAGCTTTCTTT
TRBD1	once	TRBV30	TRBJ1-1	CALQGANTEAFF	TGTGCCCTGCAGGGGGCCAACACTGAAGCTTTCTTT
-	-	TRBV29-1	TRBJ2-7	CSVEVTQGREQYF	TGCAGCGTTGAAGTCACGCAGGGACGCGAGCAGTACTTC
TRBD1	-	TRBV29-1	TRBJ1-2	CSGLQGAGGYTF	TGCAGCGGATTACAGGGGGCTGGAGGCTACACCTTC
TRBD2	-	TRBV25-1	TRBJ2-3	CASRAGGLTDTQYF	TGTGCGAGTCGAGCGGGGGGCCTCACAGATACGCAGTATTTT
-	-	TRBV11-3	TRBJ1-6	CASSFGQRGASPLHF	TGTGCCAGCAGCTTTGGCCAACGAGGTGCTTCACCCCTCCACTTT
TRBD1	once	TRBV4-3	TRBJ2-1	CASSVGLGQGSYNEQFF	TGCGCCAGCAGCGTAGGCTTAGGACAGGGGTCTTACAATGAGCAGTTCTTC
-	-	TRBV7-2	TRBJ2-1	CASSLRPESPYNEQFF	TGTGCCAGCAGCTTAAGGCCCGAATCCCCCTACAATGAGCAGTTCTTC
TRBD1	once	TRBV14	TRBJ1-5	CASSQDQGDQPQHF	TGTGCCAGCAGCCAAGATCAGGGGGATCAGCCCCAGCATTTT
-	-	TRBV5-1	TRBJ1-1	CASSAGPMNTEAFF	TGCGCCAGCAGCGCGGGACCCATGAACACTGAAGCTTTCTTT
-	-	TRBV27	TRBJ1-2	CASKEKGAYGYTF	TGTGCCAGCAAAGAGAAAGGAGCCTATGGCTACACCTTC
-	-	TRBV10-2	TRBJ1-2	CASSASGANYGYTF	TGCGCCAGCAGTGCCTCCGGAGCTAACTATGGCTACACCTTC
TRBD1	-	TRBV25-1	TRBJ1-2	CASRPTGEGGGYTF	TGTGCCAGCAGACCTACAGGGGAGGGAGGCGGCTACACCTTC
TRBD1	-	TRBV11-2	TRBJ1-2	CASSPSITGDRSYTF	TGTGCCAGCAGCCCGTCAATCACAGGGGATCGGAGCTACACCTTC
-	-	TRBV29-1	TRBJ2-2	CSVRRTAENTGELFF	TGCAGCGTTCGACGGACAGCGGAGAACACCGGGGAGCTGTTTTTT
TRBD1	many	TRBV10-3	TRBJ2-5	CAISEGTGGTGQETQYF	TGTGCCATCAGTGAGGGGACAGGGGGCACGGGGCAAGAGACCCAGTACTTC
-	-	TRBV2	TRBJ2-3	CASSGRPSTDTQYF	TGTGCCAGCAGTGGCCGACCTAGCACAGATACGCAGTATTTT
TRBD2	-	TRBV2	TRBJ2-6	CASRQAGAGANVLTF	TGTGCCAGCAGACAAGCGGGGGCTGGGGCCAACGTCCTGACTTTC
TRBD1	-	TRBV7-2	TRBJ1-6	CASSPRQGSNSPLHF	TGTGCCAGCAGCCCGCGACAGGGCTCCAATTCACCCCTCCACTTT
TRBD1	-	TRBV10-3	TRBJ2-7	CAISIHHGQGGLSEQYF	TGTGCCATCTCTATACACCATGGACAGGGCGGATTGAGCGAGCAGTACTTC
-	-	TRBV29-1	TRBJ1-2	CSVVEGGVNYGYTF	TGCAGCGTTGTCGAGGGCGGGGTAAACTATGGCTACACCTTC
TRBD2	-	TRBV7-2	TRBJ2-1	CASSLSSGEQFF	TGTGCCAGCAGCTTATCTAGCGGGGAGCAGTTCTTC
-	-	TRBV14	TRBJ2-4	CASSPLGTSRGIQYF	TGTGCCAGCAGCCCCCTTGGGACCAGCCGTGGCATTCAGTACTTC
-	few	TRBV5-1	TRBJ1-1	CASQAFTGSVTEAFF	TGCGCCAGCCAGGCCTTTACAGGGTCTGTTACTGAAGCTTTCTTT
-	-	TRBV19	TRBJ1-5	CASRIQALSNQPQHF	TGTGCCAGTAGGATACAAGCTTTGAGCAATCAGCCCCAGCATTTT
-	-	TRBV5-1	TRBJ2-1	CASTLDDHEQFF	TGCGCCAGCACCTTGGATGACCATGAGCAGTTCTTC
-	-	TRBV7-2	TRBJ1-5	CASSLMGQAAQPQHF	TGTGCCAGCAGCTTAATGGGGCAGGCGGCGCAGCCCCAGCATTTT
TRBD1	-	TRBV7-9	TRBJ2-7	CASSSFGTAEVEQYF	TGTGCCAGCAGCTCCTTCGGGACAGCCGAAGTCGAGCAGTACTTC
-	-	TRBV4-3	TRBJ2-3	CASSQGLEGYTDTQYF	TGCGCCAGCAGCCAAGGCCTAGAGGGATACACAGATACGCAGTATTTT
-	-	TRBV18	TRBJ2-7	CASSPRSSRLRTADDYEQYF	TGTGCCAGCTCACCGAGAAGTTCCCGTCTCCGAACGGCGGATGACTACGAGCAGTACTTC
-	once	TRBV5-1	TRBJ1-2	CASSLADSYGYTF	TGCGCCAGCAGCTTGGCCGACAGCTATGGCTACACCTTC
-	-	TRBV29-1	TRBJ1-2	CSVEDVGSWGYTF	TGCAGCGTTGAAGATGTCGGGTCTTGGGGCTACACCTTC